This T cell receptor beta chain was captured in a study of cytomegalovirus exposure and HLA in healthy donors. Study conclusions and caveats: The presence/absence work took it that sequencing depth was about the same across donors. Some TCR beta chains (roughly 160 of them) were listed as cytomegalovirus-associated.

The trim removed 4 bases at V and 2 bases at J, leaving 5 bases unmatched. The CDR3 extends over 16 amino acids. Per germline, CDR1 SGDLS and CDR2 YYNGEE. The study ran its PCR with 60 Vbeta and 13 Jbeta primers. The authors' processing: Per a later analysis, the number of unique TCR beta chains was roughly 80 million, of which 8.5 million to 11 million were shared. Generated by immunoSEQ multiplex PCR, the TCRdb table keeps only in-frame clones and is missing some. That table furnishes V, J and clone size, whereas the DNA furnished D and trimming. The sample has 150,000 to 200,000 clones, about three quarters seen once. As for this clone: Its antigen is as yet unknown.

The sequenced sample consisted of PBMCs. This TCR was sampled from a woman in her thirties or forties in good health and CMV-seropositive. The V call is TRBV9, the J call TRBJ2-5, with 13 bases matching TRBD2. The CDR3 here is CASSMTSGGLQETQYF. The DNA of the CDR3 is TGTGCCAGCAGCATGACTAGCGGGGGGCTTCAAGAGACCCAGTACTTC.